This T cell receptor beta chain is drawn from a study of blood T cell repertoires in COVID-19. Study overall: Donors in the United States, Italy and Spain gave samples during acute or convalescent COVID-19. The cDNA or gDNA used as material had been derived from T cells, B-cell-depleted T cells, or PBMCs.

This CDR3 region has 15 residues. Looked up from germline, CDR1 is LNHDA and CDR2 is SQIVND (reference sequence). The trim removed 7 bases at V and 8 bases at J, leaving 13 bases unmatched. Measured with immunoSEQ multiplex PCR; TCRdb has only the in-frame clones, and not every one. The sample yields around 100,000 clones, more than 80% seen once. This chain uses TRBV19 with TRBJ2-3; 9 positions agree with TRBD2. This receptor was obtained from an elderly woman with acute or convalescent COVID-19. Sequencing used peripheral blood. CDR3 sequence: CASTRGSGGTFTQYF. CDR3 in DNA: TGTGCCAGTACCCGGGGTAGCGGGGGAACATTTACGCAGTATTTT.